These 24 T cell receptor beta chains share one sample of origin, sequenced in a study of blood T cell repertoires in COVID-19. Measured with immunoSEQ multiplex PCR; TCRdb has only the in-frame clones, and not every one. The sample consists of about 280,000 clones, about 89% of them appearing once. Material: peripheral blood. The source of these receptors is a man aged 50-60 years with acute or convalescent COVID-19.

V is TRBV27 and J is TRBJ2-1, with 11 bases lining up with TRBD1. V gave up 2 bases and J gave up 7 bases; unmatched junction bases: 7. CDR3 size: 16 residues. Germline CDR1 is MNHEY and CDR2 is SMNVEV (reference sequence). The CDR3 loop is CASSLQDRGLVNEQFF. The DNA of the CDR3 is TGTGCCAGCAGTTTACAGGACAGGGGGCTAGTGAATGAGCAGTTCTTC.

This chain joins TRBV5-1 and TRBJ1-2; D not certain. This CDR3 is built from 13 residues. Trimming shortened V by 1 base and J by 6 bases, and 10 bases separated the two germline ends. Germline V CDR1 and CDR2: SGHRS, YFSETQ. The CDR3 loop reads CASSLSWLDGYTF. CDR3 in DNA: TGCGCCAGCAGCTTGAGTTGGCTGGATGGCTACACCTTC.

The V call is TRBV14, the J call TRBJ1-2; 11 bases are shared with TRBD1. The CDR3 is 16 amino acids. In germline, CDR1 is SGHDN, CDR2 FVKESK. V was clipped by 0 bases and J by 5 bases; unmatched bases: 5. The CDR3 loop is CASSQDRTGGFYGYTF. In nucleotides, the CDR3 is TGTGCCAGCAGCCAAGACAGGACAGGGGGCTTTTATGGCTACACCTTC.

CDR3 region: CASSSQGLRTDEQFF. In DNA, the CDR3 is TGTGCCAGCAGCTCACAAGGACTCCGGACGGATGAGCAGTTCTTC. The J gene is TRBJ2-1, the V gene TRBV11-2; tentative D call: TRBD2 (5 bases). The CDR3 is 15 amino acids. Trimming pared 4 bases from V and 8 bases from J, leaving 18 bases between. Germline assignment: CDR1 SGHAT and CDR2 FQNNGV.

The CDR3 region is CASSQGLAFTTGELFF. In DNA form, the CDR3 reads TGTGCCAGCAGCCAAGGGCTAGCGTTTACTACCGGGGAGCTGTTTTTT. V gene TRBV4-2 combines with J gene TRBJ2-2; the D gene is possibly TRBD2 (6 bases). This CDR3 is built from 16 residues. Trimming took 1 base from V and 5 from J, leaving 14 bases between them. In germline, CDR1 is LGHNA, CDR2 YNFKEQ.

V is TRBV5-5 and J is TRBJ2-2; TRBD1 matches 10 bases. Per the germline V gene, CDR1 is SGHKS and CDR2 is YYEKEE (reference sequence). The CDR3 length is 16 residues. Germline trimming cut 4 bases from V and 4 bases from J; bases unmatched to any gene: 7. The CDR3 reads CASSAGQGVTTGELFF. CDR3 nucleotide sequence: TGTGCCAGCAGCGCAGGACAGGGGGTGACCACCGGGGAGCTGTTTTTT.

This sequence joins TRBV9 and TRBJ2-7; 9 nucleotides agree with TRBD2. The trim removed 4 bases at V and 3 bases at J, leaving 11 bases unmatched. The germline CDR1 and CDR2 sequences are SGDLS and YYNGEE. The CDR3 totals 16 residues. This CDR3 reads CASSPQKGGGVYEQYF. The DNA for the CDR3 is TGTGCCAGCAGCCCGCAAAAGGGCGGGGGGGTCTACGAGCAGTACTTC.

The CDR3 protein is CASSLQVEQFF. CDR3 DNA: TGTGCCAGCTCCCTTCAGGTTGAGCAGTTCTTC. V and J are TRBV18 and TRBJ2-1; the D is unclear. V was pared by 6 bases and J by 9 bases, with 9 bases between. This CDR3 is 11 amino acids long. CDR1 is KGHSH and CDR2 is LQKENI in the germline V gene. Using reference TRBV18 and TRBJ2-1 for the parts outside the CDR3, the full variable domain is NAGVMQNPRHLVRRRGQEARLRCSPMKGHSHVYWYRQLPEEGLKFMVYLQKENIIDESGMPKERFSAEFPKEGPSILRIQQVVRGDSAAYFCASSLQVEQFFGPGTRLTVL.

The rearrangement joins TRBV6-1 to TRBJ2-3; D is ambiguous. Trimming removed 2 bases from V and 6 bases from J, with 6 bases in between. This CDR3 is 12 amino acids long. From germline, CDR1 is MNHNS and CDR2 SASEGT. In nucleotides, the CDR3 is TGTGCCAGCAGTGAACCGCAGGATACGCAGTATTTT. As protein: CASSEPQDTQYF.

The V and J genes are TRBV9 and TRBJ2-7; 11 nucleotides align to TRBD2. Germline V CDR1 and CDR2: SGDLS, YYNGEE. V shed 4 bases and J 2 bases; nucleotides not matched to a gene: 5. The CDR3 extends over 15 amino acids. The CDR3 DNA reads TGTGCCAGCAGCCCCCGACTAGCGGGAACCTACGAGCAGTACTTC. Translating gives CASSPRLAGTYEQYF.

This chain's CDR3 is CASTIQGTYGYTF. For the CDR3, the DNA is TGTGCCAGCACCATACAGGGGACCTATGGCTACACCTTC. This chain uses TRBV12-3 or TRBV12-4 with TRBJ1-2, with 7 positions matching TRBD1. CDR3 size: 13 residues. Trimming removed 7 bases from V and 4 bases from J; junction bases left unmatched: 6.

This clone was detected once. CDR3 in DNA: TGCGCCAGCAGCGAAGGGGGCAATGAGCAGTTCTTC. Translation gives CASSEGGNEQFF. The chain joins TRBV5-1 to TRBJ2-1; maybe TRBD1 (6 bases). CDR3 length: 12 amino acids. V was trimmed by 4 bases and J by 6 bases, leaving 8 bases between them. CDR1 and CDR2 (germline): SGHRS, YFSETQ. The whole variable domain, filled in from reference TRBV5-1 and TRBJ2-1, reads KAGVTQTPRYLIKTRGQQVTLSCSPISGHRSVSWYQQTPGQGLQFLFEYFSETQRNKGNFPGRFSGRQFSNSRSEMNVSTLELGDSALYLCASSEGGNEQFFGPGTRLTVL.

The chain has TRBV7-8 and TRBJ1-5, with TRBD1 matching over 9 bases. The junction had 8 bases not matched to a gene; V was cut back by 4 bases and J by 7 bases. Germline CDR1 SGHVS, CDR2 FQNEAQ. The CDR3 covers 15 residues. CDR3 region: CASSWDRAPRQPQHF. The CDR3 DNA follows: TGTGCCAGCAGCTGGGACAGGGCCCCAAGACAGCCCCAGCATTTT.

The chain is built from TRBV7-9 and TRBJ2-2; a weak D match, TRBD1 (5 bases). Germline CDR1 reads SEHNR; CDR2 reads FQNEAQ (reference sequence). Trimming took off 4 bases at V and 6 bases at J, with 9 bases between the two ends. The CDR3 is 13 residues long. CDR3 sequence: CASSSQGAGELFF. The CDR3 nucleotides read TGTGCCAGCAGCTCCCAGGGTGCCGGGGAGCTGTTTTTT.

This chain joins TRBV12-5 and TRBJ2-7, with TRBD1 as a possible D gene (6 bases). Trimming removed 1 base from V and 2 bases from J, with 15 bases in between. Germline V gives CDR1 LGHNT, CDR2 FRNRAP. CDR3 length: 16 residues. The CDR3 here is CASGLAQGPVPYEQYF. CDR3 bases: TGTGCTAGTGGTTTGGCCCAGGGGCCAGTGCCCTACGAGCAGTACTTC.

The rearrangement uses TRBV6-5 and TRBJ1-5, with D perhaps TRBD1 (6 bases). Trimming took 6 bases from V and 4 from J, leaving 10 bases between them. This CDR3 spans 13 amino acids. Per germline, CDR1 MNHEY and CDR2 SVGAGI. The CDR3 bases are TGTGCCAGCAGCCCGGACAGAAATCAGCCCCAGCATTTT. It specifies CASSPDRNQPQHF.

The chain couples TRBV19 to TRBJ2-1; D gene unclear. CDR3 size: 12 residues. Germline-derived CDR1 and CDR2 are LNHDA and SQIVND (reference sequence). Between the trimmed V and J ends, which lost 6 bases and 1 base, there was a span of 4 bases. The CDR3 loop reads CASSRSYNEQFF. CDR3 DNA sequence: TGTGCCAGTAGCCGGTCCTACAATGAGCAGTTCTTC.

CDR3 sequence: CASSPTSMPREKGQYF. The CDR3 DNA follows: TGTGCCAGCAGCCCAACCTCCATGCCCCGGGAGAAAGGGCAGTATTTT. The chain combines TRBV3-1 (or the pseudogene TRBV3-2) with TRBJ2-3, with D maybe TRBD2 (6 bases). Germline-derived CDR1 and CDR2 are LGHDT and YNNKEL (reference sequence). The CDR3 covers 16 residues. V lost 4 bases, J lost 11 bases, and 25 bases lay in between.

The CDR3: CASSSGTQGWGETQYF. The CDR3, as DNA: TGTGCCAGCAGCTCCGGTACACAGGGGTGGGGGGAGACCCAGTACTTC. The genes are TRBV5-4 and TRBJ2-5; TRBD1 agrees at 7 bases. Germline CDR1 and CDR2: SGHNT and YYREEE (reference sequence). The V and J ends lost 3 bases and 5 bases, in that order; junction bases with no gene match: 13. The CDR3 sequence is 16 residues long.

The V gene is TRBV28, the J gene TRBJ2-1; 9 bases agree with TRBD2. The CDR3 runs 15 residues. V trimming: 6 bases; J trimming: 7 bases; junction bases outside the gene matches: 10. Germline V CDR1 and CDR2: MDHEN, SYDVKM. CDR3: CASSPERGGGNEQFF. The CDR3 DNA is TGTGCCAGCAGCCCCGAGCGCGGGGGGGGGAATGAGCAGTTCTTC.

This sequence joins TRBV7-9 and TRBJ1-1; D is uncertain. The V gene's germline CDR1 is SEHNR and CDR2 FQNEAQ (reference sequence). This CDR3 is built from 12 residues. With 1 base removed from V and 11 bases from J, the gap between germline ends came to 11 bases. The CDR3 sequence is CASSLVNGGAFF. The CDR3 region has the DNA TGTGCCAGCAGCTTAGTGAATGGAGGGGCTTTCTTT.

This sequence joins TRBV7-9 and TRBJ1-1; D is unresolved. CDR1 is SEHNR, CDR2 FQNEAQ, per germline (reference sequence). V dropped 3 bases and J dropped 6 bases, with 11 bases sitting between them. The CDR3 covers 13 residues. CDR3 loop: CASSFSGVAEAFF. DNA of the CDR3: TGTGCCAGCAGCTTTTCCGGAGTAGCTGAAGCTTTCTTT. Complete variable domain (other parts from reference TRBV7-9 and TRBJ1-1): DTGVSQNPRHKITKRGQNVTFRCDPISEHNRLYWYRQTLGQGPEFLTYFQNEAQLEKSRLLSDRFSAERPKGSFSTLEIQRTEQGDSAMYLCASSFSGVAEAFFGQGTRLTVV.

The CDR3 reads CASSPDSRGGYTF. The CDR3 nucleotides read TGTGCCAGCTCACCAGACTCCAGAGGGGGCTACACCTTC. This chain links TRBV18 with TRBJ1-2; D unclear. CDR3 length: 13 residues. The V gene's germline CDR1 is KGHSH and CDR2 LQKENI. Trimming took off 2 bases at V and 8 bases at J, with 12 bases between the two ends.

This chain connects TRBV15 to TRBJ2-3, with D possibly matching TRBD1 (5 bases). CDR3 size: 16 residues. Germline V gene lookup returns CDR1 LNHNV and CDR2 YYDKDF (reference sequence). Trimming pared 1 base from V and 3 bases from J, leaving 14 bases between. The CDR3 sequence: CATSRGAQGWTDTQYF. The CDR3 DNA is TGTGCCACCAGCAGAGGAGCCCAGGGTTGGACAGATACGCAGTATTTT.